The 26 T cell receptor beta chains given below trace back to one sample, sequenced in a study of spatial heterogeneity in lung cancer. Study-level findings and limits: Expanded intratumoral alpha and beta TCR counts tracked tumor mutation counts.

The antigens of these receptors remain unknown. Described time point: sample taken at primary tumor resection. MiXCR was run by TCRdb on the 5' RACE reads, yielding one entry per CDR3 protein. The table includes some 13,000 distinct CDR3 sequences, less than 4.5% detected once. Sequences were derived from lung tumor tissue, sampled at surgery. The origin of the receptors is a male donor with early-stage non-small cell lung cancer.

The V and J genes are TRBV2 and TRBJ1-2; 9 bases agree with TRBD1. V lost 4 bases and J lost 7; bases outside the gene matches: 4. Germline V gene sequence: CDR1 SNHLY, CDR2 FYNNEI. The CDR3 runs to 13 residues. The CDR3 DNA sequence: TGTGCCAGCAGTGCCGGGACAGGGTTTGGCTACACCTTC. Protein: CASSAGTGFGYTF.

In its sample, this clonotype is medium-sized. The rearrangement links TRBV20-1 to TRBJ2-1, with a possible D match to TRBD1 (6 bases). Germline V gene sequence: CDR1 DFQATT, CDR2 SNEGSKA (reference sequence). V shed 7 bases and J shed 1 base, with 20 bases lying between them. The CDR3 contains 16 residues. CDR3 nucleotides: TGCAGTGTCAGGGGCAGGGTATTTGTATCCTACAATGAGCAGTTCTTC. Translation gives CSVRGRVFVSYNEQFF.

In its sample, this clonotype was seen many times. This rearrangement joins TRBV30 to TRBJ1-1; a possible D gene is TRBD1 (6 bases). Germline values: CDR1 GTSNPN, CDR2 SVGIG (reference sequence). Trimming removed 3 bases from V and 5 bases from J, with 16 bases in between. The CDR3 contains 14 residues. CDR3 amino acids: CAWRQGHPGTEAFF. Written as DNA, the CDR3 is TGTGCCTGGAGGCAGGGACACCCAGGAACTGAAGCTTTCTTT.

This clonotype has ten or more counts. This sequence joins TRBV4-2 and TRBJ2-3; D is undetermined. Germline CDR1 LGHNA, CDR2 YNFKEQ. CDR3 size: 15 residues. V was cut by 4 bases and J by 0 bases, with 11 bases left in between. Here the CDR3 DNA reads TGTGCCAGCAGCCTTCACACCACTAGCACAGATACGCAGTATTTT. Translation gives CASSLHTTSTDTQYF.

This clonotype is judged medium-sized. The chain has TRBV12-3 or TRBV12-4 and TRBJ1-2, with 7 bases aligning to TRBD1. This CDR3 is built from 14 residues. V gave up 6 bases and J gave up 4 bases; unmatched junction bases: 8. The CDR3 loop is CASSPRGAAYGYTF. CDR3 bases: TGTGCCAGCAGCCCCAGGGGGGCGGCCTATGGCTACACCTTC.

The CDR3 here is CASTPGTCNQPQHF. The CDR3 region has the DNA TGTGCCAGCACCCCCGGGACCTGCAATCAGCCCCAGCATTTT. The V and J genes are TRBV12-3 or TRBV12-4 and TRBJ1-5; tentative D call: TRBD1 (5 bases). The CDR3 sequence is 14 residues long. V was pared by 7 bases and J by 2 bases, with 12 bases between.

This clonotype came up many times. The rearrangement links TRBV20-1 to TRBJ2-5; D tentatively fits TRBD1 or TRBD2 (6 bases each). The germline V gene has CDR1 DFQATT and CDR2 SNEGSKA (reference sequence). The V and J ends lost 0 bases and 5 bases respectively, with 16 bases between them. There are 15 residues in the CDR3. CDR3: CSARDPGGRGETQYF. The CDR3 DNA reads TGCAGTGCTAGAGATCCCGGGGGCCGAGGGGAGACCCAGTACTTC.

This clonotype was counted many times. V and J are TRBV27 and TRBJ2-1; the match to TRBD1 covers 8 bases. CDR1 is MNHEY, CDR2 SMNVEV, per germline (reference sequence). With V trimmed by 5 bases and J by 15 bases, 12 bases remained unmatched. This CDR3 is 13 amino acids long. The CDR3 sequence is CASSLKGTGRWFF. The DNA of the CDR3 is TGTGCCAGCAGTCTCAAGGGGACAGGCCGCTGGTTCTTC.

This clonotype has at least ten counts. V gene TRBV20-1 combines with J gene TRBJ2-4; D is tentatively TRBD1 or TRBD2 (5 bases each). Germline V gene lookup returns CDR1 DFQATT and CDR2 SNEGSKA (reference sequence). The CDR3 consists of 14 residues. Trimming left V 2 bases short and J 6 bases short, with 14 bases between. The DNA of the CDR3 is TGCAGTGCTAGACAGCCCGGGGCTGGAAACATTCAGTACTTC. Amino acids: CSARQPGAGNIQYF.

In this sample, this clonotype turned up a few times. The chain combines TRBV6-2 or TRBV6-3 with TRBJ1-1; TRBD1 matches at 7 bases. Germline assignment: CDR1 MNHEY and CDR2 SVGEGT. The CDR3 sequence is 13 residues long. With V trimmed by 2 bases and J by 11 bases, 8 bases remained unmatched. CDR3 sequence reads: CASSYGPTGLAFF. For the CDR3, the DNA is TGTGCCAGCAGTTACGGGCCGACAGGGTTGGCTTTCTTT.

The rearrangement links TRBV12-5 to TRBJ2-1, with D unresolved. Trimming pared 1 base from V and 5 bases from J, leaving 12 bases between. CDR3 length: 15 amino acids. In germline, CDR1 is LGHNT, CDR2 FRNRAP. The CDR3 region is CASGLGDQRNNEQFF. DNA of the CDR3: TGTGCTAGTGGTTTGGGAGACCAACGTAACAATGAGCAGTTCTTC.

This clonotype was seen only a few times. This may come from a read error, since a much larger clone is one base off. The V call is TRBV20-1, the J call TRBJ1-2; unclear D gene. The V gene's germline CDR1 is DFQATT and CDR2 SNEGSKA (reference sequence). There are 11 residues in the CDR3. CDR3: CSGTYNYGDTF. The CDR3 nucleotides are TGCAGTGGGACCTATAACTATGGCGACACCTTC.

This clonotype occurred many times. The rearrangement uses TRBV7-9 and TRBJ2-7; 9 nucleotides agree with TRBD1. The V segment lost 5 bases and the J segment 4 bases; nucleotides outside the gene matches: 9. This CDR3 spans 15 amino acids. Germline CDR1 is SEHNR and CDR2 is FQNEAQ (reference sequence). The CDR3 DNA follows: TGTGCCAGCAGCCCAGAGGGGACAGGGTGGTACGAGCAGTACTTC. Amino acids: CASSPEGTGWYEQYF.

CDR3 protein: CASSVKRTGAWDTQYF. Here the CDR3 DNA reads TGTGCCAGCAGTGTAAAAAGGACAGGGGCATGGGATACGCAGTATTTT. The chain is built from TRBV6-6 and TRBJ2-3; TRBD1 agrees at 9 bases. CDR3 size: 16 residues. The V segment lost 5 bases and the J segment 6 bases; nucleotides outside the gene matches: 12. The germline V gene encodes CDR1 MNHNY and CDR2 SVGAGI (reference sequence).

This clonotype showed up many times. The rearrangement uses TRBV3-1 and TRBJ2-1; D not certain. This CDR3 spans 18 amino acids. Trimming cost V 0 bases and J 0 bases, with 15 bases left between them. Germline V gene data show CDR1 as LGHDT and CDR2 as YNNKEL (reference sequence). The CDR3 spells CASSQDSAAVSSYNEQFF. The CDR3, as DNA: TGTGCCAGCAGCCAAGATTCTGCCGCCGTTAGCTCCTACAATGAGCAGTTCTTC.

This clonotype has a count of ten or more. V usage is TRBV27 and J usage is TRBJ2-5; the D is unclear. V dropped 6 bases and J dropped 2 bases, with 19 bases sitting between them. CDR1 is MNHEY, CDR2 SMNVEV, per germline (reference sequence). The CDR3 has 16 amino acids. In DNA, the CDR3 is TGTGCCAGCAGCCCCCTCGCACGTAATCAACAAGAGACCCAGTACTTC. It yields the protein CASSPLARNQQETQYF.

This clonotype has at least ten counts. The V and J genes are TRBV15 and TRBJ2-3, with 9 nucleotides matching TRBD1. Germline values: CDR1 LNHNV, CDR2 YYDKDF (reference sequence). The CDR3 sequence is 17 residues long. V was pared by 3 bases and J by 2 bases, with 9 bases of the junction left unmatched. CDR3 sequence reads: CATSSRGQGGYTDTQYF. The CDR3 coding sequence is TGTGCCACCAGCAGCAGGGGACAGGGTGGATACACAGATACGCAGTATTTT. Filled out from reference TRBV15 and TRBJ2-3, the complete variable domain reads DAMVIQNPRYQVTQFGKPVTLSCSQTLNHNVMYWYQQKSSQAPKLLFHYYDKDFNNEADTPDNFQSRRPNTSFCFLDIRSPGLGDTAMYLCATSSRGQGGYTDTQYFGPGTRLTVL.

The chain joins TRBV30 to TRBJ2-3; 8 positions agree with TRBD1. With V trimmed by 1 base and J by 5 bases, 8 bases remained unmatched. This CDR3 spans 15 amino acids. CDR1 and CDR2 from the germline V gene are GTSNPN and SVGIG (reference sequence). The CDR3 spells CAWSARRGQVDTQYF. The CDR3, as DNA: TGTGCCTGGAGTGCCCGCAGGGGGCAGGTAGATACGCAGTATTTT. The full variable domain, with the rest looked up from reference TRBV30 and TRBJ2-3, is SQTIHQWPATLVQPVGSPLSLECTVEGTSNPNLYWYRQAAGRGLQLLFYSVGIGQISSEVPQNLSASRPQDRQFILSSKKLLLSDSGFYLCAWSARRGQVDTQYFGPGTRLTVL.

Ten or more counts support this clonotype. This chain links TRBV5-4 with TRBJ2-3, with a tentative D call TRBD2 (6 bases). This CDR3 comprises 15 residues. Germline V lookup: CDR1 SGHNT, CDR2 YYREEE (reference sequence). The V gene lost 0 bases and the J gene lost 0 bases, with 8 bases spanning the gap. The CDR3 protein is CASSLDGTSTDTQYF. The CDR3, as DNA: TGTGCCAGCAGCTTGGACGGGACTAGCACAGATACGCAGTATTTT.

At least ten counts were recorded for this clonotype. The rearrangement joins TRBV20-1 to TRBJ2-1; 7 bases are a match to TRBD1. This CDR3 spans 13 amino acids. Germline values: CDR1 DFQATT, CDR2 SNEGSKA (reference sequence). Trimming at V came to 1 base and at J to 6 bases, leaving 3 bases not matched to a gene. The CDR3 reads CSARGPGGNEQFF. The CDR3, as DNA: TGCAGTGCTAGAGGGCCAGGGGGCAATGAGCAGTTCTTC.

V is TRBV6-5 and J is TRBJ2-2, with D perhaps matching TRBD1 or TRBD2 (5 bases each). The CDR3 is made up of 13 amino acids. Germline CDR1 MNHEY, CDR2 SVGAGI. The V gene lost 2 bases and the J gene lost 6 bases, with 7 bases spanning the gap. DNA for the CDR3: TGTGCCAGCAGTTACGGGGGAGCCGGGGAGCTGTTTTTT. It yields the protein CASSYGGAGELFF.

In its sample, this clonotype was seen many times. V is TRBV4-3 and J is TRBJ2-3; D is ambiguous. The V gene lost 0 bases and the J gene lost 2 bases, with 12 bases spanning the gap. Germline V gene sequence: CDR1 LGHNA, CDR2 YSLEER. This CDR3 spans 16 amino acids. The CDR3 DNA is TGCGCCAGCAGCCAAGATTTAGCTAGAAACACAGATACGCAGTATTTT. It codes for CASSQDLARNTDTQYF.

Many counts were recorded for this clonotype. The genes are TRBV6-5 and TRBJ1-1; TRBD1 matches 7 bases. CDR3 size: 15 residues. V was pared by 4 bases and J by 1 base, with 6 bases of the junction left unmatched. Germline CDR1 is MNHEY and CDR2 is SVGAGI. DNA of the CDR3: TGTGCCAGCAGTTCCTTCGGGACAGCGAACACTGAAGCTTTCTTT. As protein: CASSSFGTANTEAFF.

This clonotype was recorded many times. The chain joins TRBV20-1 to TRBJ1-1, with D hard to call. The CDR3 is 11 residues long. The V and J ends lost 8 bases and 8 bases respectively, with 15 bases between them. The V gene's germline CDR1 is DFQATT and CDR2 SNEGSKA (reference sequence). CDR3 DNA sequence: TGCAGTTTCGACCGCCGAGGAGAAGCTTTCTTT. Its translation is CSFDRRGEAFF.

With respect to this clonotype: A much larger clonotype is one base distant, so this may be a read error. The chain uses TRBV28 and TRBJ2-3, with D unclear. CDR1 and CDR2 from the germline V gene are MDHEN and SYDVKM. Trimming stripped 3 bases from V and 11 bases from J, with 15 bases between. The CDR3 length is 13 residues. The CDR3 is CASSFQRPAGQYF. The CDR3 DNA reads as TGTGCCAGCAGTTTTCAAAGGCCCGCCGGGCAGTATTTT.

This clonotype was seen ten or more times. The CDR3: CASSDVLETDEQFF. DNA for the CDR3: TGTGCCAGCAGTGACGTTCTAGAAACCGATGAGCAGTTCTTC. The chain links TRBV2 to TRBJ2-1; no firm D call. Looked up from germline, CDR1 is SNHLY and CDR2 is FYNNEI. Trimming pared 3 bases from V and 8 bases from J, leaving 14 bases between. CDR3 length equals 14 residues.